Here is one T cell receptor beta chain with its context. Its antigen is currently unknown. TCRdb reprocessed the 5' RACE reads via MiXCR and lists one record per CDR3 protein. This table holds roughly 720,000 distinct CDR3 sequences, around a sixth found once. The sample originates from a study of identical twins. Overall study findings and caveats: Possibly, invariant MAIT and iNKT cells partly confounded zero-insertion analyses.

Trimming shortened V by 7 bases and J by 8 bases, and 18 bases separated the two germline ends. This CDR3 is 14 amino acids long. Germline loops: CDR1 SNHLY, CDR2 FYNNEI. These same records also appear under a second study, on T cells expressing NK-cell markers.

The receptor was isolated from a young woman in good health. The sample was PBMCs. V is TRBV2 and J is TRBJ1-5, with D tentatively TRBD1 (5 bases). The CDR3 here is CASTTLAGGEPQHF. As DNA, the CDR3 is TGTGCCAGCACTACCCTGGCAGGAGGGGAGCCCCAGCATTTT.